Shown below are 29 T cell receptor beta chains from a single sample sequenced in a study of T cells in women clearing cervical HPV infection. Profiling relied on immunoSEQ multiplex PCR, and the TCRdb table lists in-frame clones only, not all of them. Its clone listing holds 20,000 to 25,000 clones. The specimen was blood buffy coat. The receptors shown here come from a woman aged 18 to 75 with a cervical HPV16 infection that either progressed to CIN3+ or cleared (not recorded which).

Regarding this clone: The CDR3 end is not reached by the read, which stops 3 residues before it; the germline J gene fills it in. The chain couples TRBV7-2 to TRBJ2-5; D is possibly TRBD1 (6 bases). Trimming pared 2 bases from V and 5 bases from J, leaving 9 bases between. The CDR3 sequence is 13 residues long. Germline CDR1 SGHTA, CDR2 FQGNSA. CDR3 region: CASSLHRAETQYF. The CDR3 bases that were read are TGTGCCAGCAGCTTACACAGGGCCGAGACC.

A note on this clone: The read halts 3 residues ahead of the CDR3 end, with the missing end drawn from the germline J gene. V gene TRBV7-3 combines with J gene TRBJ1-6; TRBD1 agrees at 10 bases. CDR1 is SGHTA and CDR2 is FQGTGA in the germline V gene. CDR3 length: 14 amino acids. The V segment lost 5 bases and the J segment 6 bases; nucleotides outside the gene matches: 1. The CDR3 region is CASSRTGGNSPLHF. CDR3 bases read: TGTGCCAGCAGCCGGACAGGGGGTAATTCACCC. Full variable domain (outside the CDR3, taken from reference TRBV7-3 and TRBJ1-6): GAGVSQTPSNKVTEKGKYVELRCDPISGHTALYWYRQSLGQGPEFLIYFQGTGAADDSGLPNDRFFAVRPEGSVSTLKIQRTERGDSAVYLCASSRTGGNSPLHFGNGTRLTVT.

The sequenced CDR3 bases are TGTGCCAGCAGCTTGGACAGCTATGGC. This codes for CASSLDSYG. The CDR3 in its entirety is CASSLDSYGYTF. V and J are TRBV5-4 and TRBJ1-2; D unclear. The CDR3 is cut off 3 residues early in the read; its end comes from the germline J gene. Germline V gives CDR1 SGHNT, CDR2 YYREEE (reference sequence). The CDR3 covers 12 residues. The V end was cut by 0 bases, the J end by 4 bases, with 4 bases between.

A remark on this clone: The read halts 3 residues ahead of the CDR3 end, with the missing end drawn from the germline J gene. J is TRBJ1-2 and V is TRBV2; 7 positions agree with TRBD1. Germline V gene lookup returns CDR1 SNHLY and CDR2 FYNNEI. J gave up 2 bases and V 5 bases, and 8 bases lay outside the gene matches. The CDR3 spans 15 residues. CDR3 bases read: TGTGCCAGCAGTAAAGACAGGGTAGGAAACTATGGC. This codes for CASSKDRVGNYG. In full, the CDR3 reads CASSKDRVGNYGYTF.

As concerns this clone: The CDR3 goes on 3 residues after the read ends, and that part is filled in from the germline J gene. The chain joins TRBV2 to TRBJ2-7; possibly TRBD1 for D (6 bases). The CDR3 totals 14 residues. V was cut by 8 bases and J by 3 bases, with 17 bases left in between. CDR1 and CDR2 from the germline V gene are SNHLY and FYNNEI. The CDR3 bases that were read are TGTGCCAGCGGACAGAGGGGACCCCTCTACGAG. This translates into CASGQRGPLYE. In full, the CDR3 reads CASGQRGPLYEQYF.

As for this clone: The CDR3 goes on 3 residues after the read ends, and that part is filled in from the germline J gene. This sequence joins TRBV19 and TRBJ2-7; TRBD2 agrees at 8 bases. The CDR3 is 14 residues long. The J segment lost 4 bases and the V segment lost 9 bases, leaving 11 bases of the junction unmatched. From germline, CDR1 is LNHDA and CDR2 SQIVND (reference sequence). CDR3 in amino acids: CARGGTSSFYEQYF. CDR3 bases read: TGTGCCAGGGGGGGGACTAGTAGTTTTTACGAG.

The CDR3 bases that were read are TGCAGTGCCACCGGGACAGGCGGCGAG. Translation gives CSATGTGGE. The CDR3, in full, reads CSATGTGGEQYF. The rearrangement uses TRBV20-1 and TRBJ2-7, with 8 bases fitting TRBD1. Coverage ceases 3 residues before the CDR3 finishes, and the germline J gene fills in the end. Per germline, CDR1 DFQATT and CDR2 SNEGSKA (reference sequence). V gave up 6 bases and J gave up 6 bases; unmatched junction bases: 7. This CDR3 region has 12 residues.

With regard to this clone: The read comes to an end 3 residues before the CDR3 does, leaving the germline J gene to fill in the end. The J gene is TRBJ1-4, the V gene TRBV2; 9 nucleotides agree with TRBD1. The CDR3 length is 15 residues. Germline V CDR1 and CDR2: SNHLY, FYNNEI. J was trimmed by 7 bases and V by 6 bases; bases with no gene match: 9. The covered CDR3 bases are TGTGCCAGCAGACCTAAACAGGGGGCGGGTGAAAAA. Translation: CASRPKQGAGEK. The full CDR3 reads CASRPKQGAGEKLFF.

Of note for this clone: Coverage ceases 3 residues before the CDR3 finishes, and the germline J gene fills in the end. The gene calls are TRBV7-8 and TRBJ1-4; tentatively, D is TRBD1 (6 bases). Germline V gene sequence: CDR1 SGHVS, CDR2 FQNEAQ. The CDR3 is made up of 14 amino acids. Trimming shortened V by 5 bases and J by 1 base, and 8 bases separated the two germline ends. CDR3 protein: CASSDRRTNEKLFF. The sequenced part of the CDR3 DNA is TGTGCCAGCAGCGACAGGAGAACTAATGAAAAA.

As concerns this clone: The DNA ends 3 residues before the CDR3 does, and the rest of the CDR3 is filled in from the germline J gene. The chain joins TRBV19 to TRBJ2-7; 7 nucleotides line up with TRBD2. V lost 5 bases and J lost 3; bases outside the gene matches: 10. The CDR3 consists of 15 residues. Germline-derived CDR1 and CDR2 are LNHDA and SQIVND (reference sequence). CDR3 protein: CASSFSLAAIYEQYF. CDR3 DNA (partial): TGTGCCAGTAGTTTCTCGCTAGCGGCCATCTACGAG.

Of note for this clone: The CDR3 end falls 3 residues outside the read, so it is completed with the germline J gene. The chain joins TRBV29-1 to TRBJ2-2; D is perhaps TRBD1 (6 bases). Germline CDR1 SQVTM, CDR2 ANQGSEA. CDR3 size: 13 residues. This CDR3 is CSGQGYENEKLFF. Incomplete CDR3 DNA: TGCAGCGGCCAGGGGTACGAGAATGAAAAG.

With respect to this clone: The read halts 3 residues ahead of the CDR3 end, with the missing end drawn from the germline J gene. This chain links TRBV9 with TRBJ1-1; possible D gene TRBD1, 6 bases. The CDR3 sequence is 14 residues long. CDR1 and CDR2 (germline): SGDLS, YYNGEE. The V end lost 0 bases, the J end lost 6 bases, and 12 bases lay between the germline ends. The DNA read from the CDR3 is TGTGCCAGCAGCGTAGTTCTACAGGGCCCTGAA. Protein sequence: CASSVVLQGPE. The CDR3 in its entirety is CASSVVLQGPEAFF.

Notes on this clone: The CDR3 end is not reached by the read, which stops 3 residues before it; the germline J gene fills it in. The rearrangement joins TRBV7-9 to TRBJ1-4; 9 bases match TRBD1. CDR1 is SEHNR, CDR2 FQNEAQ, per germline (reference sequence). V trimming: 6 bases; J trimming: 7 bases; junction bases outside the gene matches: 9. The CDR3 covers 15 residues. The CDR3 here is CASSVWTGAVEKLFF. The covered CDR3 bases are TGTGCCAGCAGTGTATGGACAGGGGCAGTTGAAAAA.

Remarks on this clone: The sequence runs out 3 residues before the end of the CDR3; the remainder is reconstructed from the germline J gene. J is TRBJ1-2 and V is TRBV7-9; TRBD1 matches 9 bases. CDR3 length equals 14 residues. Germline loops: CDR1 SEHNR, CDR2 FQNEAQ (reference sequence). The CDR3 protein is CASSGTGLAYDYTF. CDR3 DNA, as far as it was read: TGTGCCAGCAGCGGGACAGGGTTGGCCTACGAC.

As concerns this clone: The sequence runs out 3 residues before the end of the CDR3; the remainder is reconstructed from the germline J gene. The chain carries TRBV6-2 or TRBV6-3 and TRBJ2-1, with TRBD2 matching over 9 bases. Germline V gives CDR1 MNHEY, CDR2 SVGEGT. The CDR3 totals 14 residues. V was clipped by 5 bases and J by 7 bases; unmatched bases: 6. The CDR3 bases that were read are TGTGCCAGCAGTCTGGCGGGAGGGCCGAATGAG. It codes for CASSLAGGPNE. The full CDR3 protein is CASSLAGGPNEQFF.

As concerns this clone: Sequencing ends 3 residues short of the CDR3 end; the germline J gene provides the rest. The rearrangement joins TRBV28 to TRBJ2-3; D is uncertain. The CDR3 covers 15 residues. Germline V gene data show CDR1 as MDHEN and CDR2 as SYDVKM. Trimming removed 6 bases from V and 2 bases from J, with 15 bases in between. The CDR3 protein is CASSERTVYTDTQYF. CDR3 DNA (partial): TGTGCCAGCAGCGAACGAACAGTTTACACAGATACG. The full variable domain, its missing parts supplied by reference TRBV28 and TRBJ2-3, is DVKVTQSSRYLVKRTGEKVFLECVQDMDHENMFWYRQDPGLGLRLIYFSYDVKMKEKGDIPEGYSVSREKKERFSLILESASTNQTSMYLCASSERTVYTDTQYFGPGTRLTVL.

Points on this clone: Read coverage stops 3 residues before the CDR3 terminus; the germline J gene supplies the remainder. V usage is TRBV19 and J usage is TRBJ1-2; 8 nucleotides match TRBD1. The CDR3 extends over 15 amino acids. Per germline, CDR1 LNHDA and CDR2 SQIVND (reference sequence). The CDR3 sequence is CASTQGAGGLDDYTF. The CDR3 DNA, read in part, is TGTGCCAGTACCCAGGGGGCGGGAGGTTTGGATGAC.

A word on this clone: Read coverage stops 3 residues before the CDR3 terminus; the germline J gene supplies the remainder. This chain links TRBV18 with TRBJ1-2; D is ambiguous. The CDR3 has 14 residues. The germline V gene encodes CDR1 KGHSH and CDR2 LQKENI. CDR3 sequence reads: CASSPRGETYDYTF. The covered CDR3 bases are TGTGCCAGCTCACCACGCGGGGAGACCTACGAC.

A note on this clone: The CDR3 extends 3 residues past the end of the read, so its final part is completed from the germline J gene. V and J are TRBV29-1 and TRBJ2-4; TRBD1 is a possible D gene (7 bases). CDR1 and CDR2 from the germline V gene are SQVTM and ANQGSEA. V lost 4 bases, J lost 0 bases, and 16 bases lay in between. CDR3 length equals 16 residues. The CDR3 region is CSVAPGGPLAKNIQYF. The CDR3 bases that were read are TGCAGCGTTGCCCCAGGGGGGCCCCTAGCCAAAAACATT.

Worth noting for this clone: The read terminates 3 residues before the CDR3 end, so the remaining end is supplied by the germline J gene. V gene TRBV19 combines with J gene TRBJ2-4; possible D gene TRBD2, 5 bases. This CDR3 spans 14 amino acids. From germline, CDR1 is LNHDA and CDR2 SQIVND (reference sequence). Incomplete CDR3 DNA: TGTGCCAGTAGTAAGGACTCCTCTAACTATGGT. This gives the protein CASSKDSSNYG. The full CDR3 protein is CASSKDSSNYGQYF. The entire variable domain, with the rest obtained from reference TRBV19 and TRBJ2-4, is as follows: DGGITQSPKYLFRKEGQNVTLSCEQNLNHDAMYWYRQDPGQGLRLIYYSQIVNDFQKGDIAEGYSVSREKKESFPLTVTSAQKNPTAFYLCASSKDSSNYGQYFGAGTRLSVL.

Comment on this clone: The missing CDR3 end, 3 residues past where the read stops, is filled in from the germline J gene. This rearrangement joins TRBV7-9 to TRBJ1-1; D is uncertain. The V and J ends lost 5 bases and 1 base respectively, with 5 bases between them. Germline V lookup: CDR1 SEHNR, CDR2 FQNEAQ (reference sequence). This CDR3 spans 12 amino acids. CDR3 region: CASSTENTEAFF. Partial CDR3 DNA: TGTGCCAGCAGCACAGAGAACACTGAA.

Concerning this clone itself: The read finishes 3 residues shy of the CDR3 end, and the germline J gene is used to complete it. This chain joins TRBV7-2 and TRBJ2-1; D is unclear. Germline CDR1 SGHTA, CDR2 FQGNSA. The V and J ends lost 1 base and 9 bases respectively, with 7 bases between them. The CDR3 runs 12 residues. The CDR3 sequence is CASSLGAIEQFF. The sequenced CDR3 bases are TGTGCCAGCAGCTTAGGCGCCATTGAG.

Remarks on this clone: Read sequence stops 3 residues before the CDR3 end, and the germline J gene provides the missing end. The genes are TRBV7-2 and TRBJ1-2, with D hard to call. Germline V gives CDR1 SGHTA, CDR2 FQGNSA. The CDR3 loop spans 15 amino acids. Partial CDR3 DNA: TGTGCCAGCAGCTCCGAGACTAGCGGGAACTACGAC. The encoded protein is CASSSETSGNYD. The full-length CDR3 reads as CASSSETSGNYDYTF.

On this clone: Read sequence stops 3 residues before the CDR3 end, and the germline J gene provides the missing end. V and J are TRBV20-1 and TRBJ2-7; maybe TRBD1 (5 bases). This CDR3 has 15 amino acids. Trimming cost V 3 bases and J 3 bases, with 18 bases left between them. Germline V CDR1 and CDR2: DFQATT, SNEGSKA (reference sequence). The part of the CDR3 DNA that was read is TGCAGTGCTAGGGGCCTGATGGACAACAACTACGAG. Its protein is CSARGLMDNNYE. The CDR3 in full is CSARGLMDNNYEQYF.

A remark on this clone: The DNA ends 3 residues before the CDR3 does, and the rest of the CDR3 is filled in from the germline J gene. V is TRBV25-1 and J is TRBJ2-4; D may be TRBD1 or TRBD2 (7 bases each). CDR3 length: 13 amino acids. Trimming stripped 7 bases from V and 9 bases from J, with 16 bases between. CDR1 MGHDK and CDR2 SYGVNS come from the germline V gene. The CDR3 sequence is CASKGGGGSIQYF. The part of the CDR3 DNA that was read is TGTGCCAGCAAAGGGGGCGGCGGGAGCATT.

The CDR3 bases that were read are TGTGCCAGCAGGCGATTAAATGAAAAG. Protein sequence: CASRRLNEK. The whole CDR3 protein is CASRRLNEKLFF. This chain joins TRBV2 and TRBJ2-2, with no clear D. The read gets to within 3 residues of the CDR3 end, and the germline J gene fills in the rest. Looked up from germline, CDR1 is SNHLY and CDR2 is FYNNEI. This CDR3 contains 12 residues.

A word on this clone: Read data end 3 residues before the CDR3 end; the end is taken from the germline J gene. V is TRBV19 and J is TRBJ1-6; tentative D call: TRBD1 (5 bases). Trimming removed 5 bases at V and 5 bases at J, with 10 bases between. The germline V gene has CDR1 LNHDA and CDR2 SQIVND (reference sequence). The CDR3 spans 14 residues. Incomplete CDR3 DNA: TGTGCCAGTAGTCCCTGGGGGGATAATTCACCC. Translation: CASSPWGDNSP. The full CDR3 reads CASSPWGDNSPLHF.

As regards this clone: The DNA ends 3 residues before the CDR3 does, and the rest of the CDR3 is filled in from the germline J gene. This chain connects TRBV10-1 to TRBJ2-1; no definite D call. Germline CDR1 WNHNN, CDR2 SYGVQD (reference sequence). V was pared by 3 bases and J by 0 bases, with 9 bases between. The CDR3 runs to 15 residues. The sequenced CDR3 bases are TGCGCCAGCAGTGACAGGCTGGGCTCCTACAATGAG. Its protein is CASSDRLGSYNE. The full CDR3 sequence reads CASSDRLGSYNEQFF.

In regard to this clone: The CDR3 goes on 3 residues after the read ends, and that part is filled in from the germline J gene. The chain combines TRBV19 with TRBJ2-2; TRBD1 matches 8 bases. The germline V gene has CDR1 LNHDA and CDR2 SQIVND (reference sequence). This CDR3 has 13 amino acids. The CDR3 loop reads CASSGTGYEKLFF. Incomplete CDR3 DNA: TGTGCCAGTTCCGGGACAGGATATGAAAAG.